These 26 T cell receptor beta chains originate from one sample sequenced in a study of CD8+CD57+ T cells in acquired aplastic anemia (dated by TCRdb to the late 2010s). TCRdb names Illumina HiSeq 2000 as the instrument used. Genomic DNA was used as template for profiling of TCR beta VDJ combinations and CDR3 sequences. The public reads were run again by TCRdb, first through fastp at Q25 and then through MiXCR, and only productive beta chains were kept. When rows share a CDR3 protein, they turn into one entry using the most common DNA and genes. Here the sample has hundreds of thousands of distinct CDR3 sequences; approximately 70% occur a single time. 4% of the sample is held by the ten biggest clonotypes. The sequenced sample consisted of sorted CD4+, CD8+, or CD8+CD57+ T cells (not recorded which) from PBMCs. The source is a human donor in good health, serving as a control.

V and J are TRBV2 and TRBJ2-3, with TRBD1 matching over 7 bases. CDR3 length: 14 residues. The V gene end was trimmed by 6 bases and the J gene end by 8 bases; junction bases not matched to a gene: 11. The germline gives CDR1 SNHLY, CDR2 FYNNEI. The DNA of the CDR3 is TGTGCCAGCAGCTCGCGACAGGGCAACACTACGCAGTATTTT. It codes for CASSSRQGNTTQYF.

The chain is built from TRBV20-1 and TRBJ2-5, with TRBD1 matching 12 bases. This CDR3 region has 15 residues. With V trimmed by 6 bases and J by 6 bases, 11 bases remained unmatched. Germline V CDR1 and CDR2: DFQATT, SNEGSKA (reference sequence). The CDR3 loop is CSAVQGTGGAKTQYF. CDR3 coding DNA: TGCAGTGCGGTACAGGGGACAGGGGGCGCGAAGACCCAGTACTTC.

This clonotype was seen repeatedly, ten times or more. The V call is TRBV4-2, the J call TRBJ2-7, with D unresolved. The CDR3 has 15 amino acids. Trimming took off 0 bases at V and 2 bases at J, with 11 bases between the two ends. Germline-derived CDR1 and CDR2 are LGHNA and YNFKEQ. The CDR3 region is CASSQDLGLTYEQYF. CDR3 DNA: TGTGCCAGCAGCCAAGATCTCGGGTTGACCTACGAGCAGTACTTC.

This chain links TRBV6-6 with TRBJ2-5; D unresolved. CDR1 is MNHNY and CDR2 is SVGAGI in the germline V gene (reference sequence). This CDR3 comprises 14 residues. V lost 0 bases to trimming and J lost 5 bases, with 10 bases between them. The CDR3 DNA sequence: TGTGCCAGCAGTTACTCCCATAGTCCTGAGACCCAGTACTTC. The encoded protein is CASSYSHSPETQYF.

In its sample, this clonotype was seen many times. The chain is built from TRBV3-1 and TRBJ2-7; D may be TRBD1 or TRBD2 (5 bases each). Trimming left V 1 base short and J 0 bases short, with 10 bases between. The CDR3 spans 15 residues. Germline V gene sequence: CDR1 LGHDT, CDR2 YNNKEL (reference sequence). CDR3 nucleotide sequence: TGTGCCAGCAGCCAAGCGGGACGCAGCTCCTACGAGCAGTACTTC. Encoded protein: CASSQAGRSSYEQYF.

This chain uses TRBV29-1 with TRBJ1-6, with 7 nucleotides matching TRBD1. With V trimmed by 4 bases and J by 2 bases, 2 bases remained unmatched. The CDR3 is 14 residues long. Looked up from germline, CDR1 is SQVTM and CDR2 is ANQGSEA. The CDR3 is CSVVGQAYNSPLHF. CDR3 DNA: TGCAGCGTTGTAGGACAGGCCTATAATTCACCCCTCCACTTT.

The chain uses TRBV12-3 or TRBV12-4 and TRBJ1-1; D uncertain. Trimming stripped 5 bases from V and 1 base from J, with 11 bases between. The CDR3 has 14 residues. CDR3 amino acids: CASSPYWGNTEAFF. For the CDR3, the DNA is TGTGCCAGCAGTCCCTATTGGGGGAACACTGAAGCTTTCTTT.

This clonotype appeared once. A much larger clone is a single base away; this may be a read error. The rearrangement joins TRBV5-6 to TRBJ1-1; no definite D call. The CDR3 loop spans 19 amino acids. Germline values: CDR1 SGHDT, CDR2 YYEEEE. CDR3 protein: CASSLSRGSAQPMNTKAFF. In DNA, the CDR3 is TGTGCCAGCAGCTTGTCTAGAGGGAGTGCTCAACCCATGAACACTAAAGCTTTCTTT.

The chain is built from TRBV5-1 and TRBJ1-6; no clear D. Trimming took off 0 bases at V and 5 bases at J, with 9 bases between the two ends. The germline V gene encodes CDR1 SGHRS and CDR2 YFSETQ. There are 15 residues in the CDR3. CDR3 amino acids: CASSLAGSNNSPLHF. DNA for the CDR3: TGCGCCAGCAGCTTGGCGGGATCGAATAATTCACCCCTCCACTTT.

Notes on this clonotype: The junction differs from germline at one of its ends, possibly a read error. The CDR3 region is CASSPDAGAVVRAF. The CDR3 coding sequence is TGTGCCAGCAGCCCGGACGCGGGAGCAGTTGTTCGGGCCTTC. The chain combines TRBV7-6 with TRBJ1-2; D ambiguous. CDR1 and CDR2 from the germline V gene are SGHVS and FNYEAQ. This CDR3 is built from 14 residues.

V gene TRBV20-1 combines with J gene TRBJ1-5, with D unresolved. Germline assignment: CDR1 DFQATT and CDR2 SNEGSKA (reference sequence). This CDR3 has 13 amino acids. The ends were cut back, 0 bases at V and 11 bases at J, with 14 bases in the middle. The CDR3 sequence is CSARDHKRPSQHF. The CDR3 bases are TGCAGTGCTAGAGACCACAAGAGACCCTCCCAGCATTTT.

This clonotype appeared many times. A much bigger clone sits one base away, suggesting this may be a read error. This sequence joins TRBV15 and TRBJ1-1; 10 bases are a match to TRBD1. The germline gives CDR1 LNHNV, CDR2 YYDKDF (reference sequence). This CDR3 has 16 residues. The CDR3 here is CAISRGGTGANTEAFF. The CDR3 DNA reads TGTGCCATCAGCAGGGGCGGGACAGGGGCAAACACTGAAGCTTTCTTT. The complete variable domain, with remaining parts taken from reference TRBV15 and TRBJ1-1, reads DAMVIQNPRYQVTQFGKPVTLSCSQTLNHNVMYWYQQKSSQAPKLLFHYYDKDFNNEADTPDNFQSRRPNTSFCFLDIRSPGLGDTAMYLCAISRGGTGANTEAFFGQGTRLTVV.

This clonotype showed up many times. V gene TRBV2 combines with J gene TRBJ1-4, with 8 bases identical to TRBD1. The ends lost 6 bases at V and 6 bases at J; junction bases unmatched: 9. The CDR3 loop spans 15 amino acids. Germline V gene sequence: CDR1 SNHLY, CDR2 FYNNEI. CDR3 sequence reads: CASRADRADYEKLFF. DNA for the CDR3: TGTGCCAGCAGGGCGGACAGGGCGGATTATGAAAAACTGTTTTTT.

This clonotype was seen repeatedly, ten times or more. CDR3 sequence (DNA): TGTGCCAGCAGTTACCGACCACACTCTGGAAACACCATATATTTT. The encoded protein is CASSYRPHSGNTIYF. The chain links TRBV6-2 or TRBV6-3 to TRBJ1-3; D gene unclear. V lost 2 bases, J lost 0 bases, and 8 bases lay in between. Germline CDR1 and CDR2: MNHEY and SVGEGT. The CDR3 runs 15 residues.

The rearrangement joins TRBV2 to TRBJ2-7, with TRBD1 matching over 9 bases. This CDR3 is 13 amino acids long. The germline gives CDR1 SNHLY, CDR2 FYNNEI. V gave up 6 bases and J gave up 7 bases; unmatched junction bases: 7. CDR3 residues: CASRGTGNYEQYF. The DNA of the CDR3 is TGTGCCAGCAGGGGGACAGGGAACTATGAGCAGTACTTC.

On this clonotype itself: A read error may be the cause here, since a much bigger clone is one base away. The chain couples TRBV11-1 to TRBJ1-1, with no clear D. Per the germline V gene, CDR1 is SGHAT and CDR2 is FQDESV (reference sequence). This CDR3 region has 13 residues. Trimming removed 11 bases from V and 6 bases from J, with 19 bases in between. CDR3: CAWSRRAGPEAFF. CDR3 nucleotides: TGTGCCTGGAGTCGCCGGGCTGGGCCTGAAGCTTTCTTT.

To note about this clonotype: Given a much more abundant clone one base away, this may be a read error. V and J are TRBV7-2 and TRBJ1-2, with 8 nucleotides matching TRBD1. The CDR3 is made up of 14 amino acids. Looked up from germline, CDR1 is SGHTA and CDR2 is FQGNSA. CDR3 amino acids: CASSPGQANYDYTF. CDR3 nucleotide sequence: TGTGCCAGCAGCCCGGGACAGGCTAACTATGACTACACCTTC. Full variable domain (rest looked up from reference TRBV7-2 and TRBJ1-2): GAGVSQSPSNKVTEKGKDVELRCDPISGHTALYWYRQSLGQGLEFLIYFQGNSAPDKSGLPSDRFSAERTGGSVSTLTIQRTQQEDSAVYLCASSPGQANYDYTFGSGTRLTVV.

Points on this clonotype: Mismatch with germline at one junction end may stem from a read error. The V call is TRBV7-9, the J call TRBJ2-7, with 8 bases that match TRBD1. CDR3 length: 14 residues. From germline, CDR1 is SEHNR and CDR2 FQNEAQ (reference sequence). CDR3 protein: CASSTQTGERSPLF. The CDR3 coding sequence is TGTGCTAGCAGCACCCAGACAGGGGAACGCTCACCCCTCTTC.

The chain uses TRBV7-2 and TRBJ1-3; 9 bases match TRBD1. Germline V gene lookup returns CDR1 SGHTA and CDR2 FQGNSA. Losses at the gene ends were 5 bases for V and 4 bases for J; bases not matched to a gene: 12. The CDR3 is 17 residues long. This CDR3 reads CASSPATGGGSGNTIYF. As DNA, the CDR3 is TGTGCCAGCAGCCCAGCGACAGGGGGTGGCTCCGGAAACACCATATATTTT.

The chain has TRBV2 and TRBJ1-2, with D uncertain. V gave up 6 bases and J gave up 2 bases, with 10 bases separating them. CDR1 and CDR2 (germline): SNHLY, FYNNEI. The length of the CDR3 is 13 residues. DNA for the CDR3: TGTGCCAGCAGAAGGGCCCCCAACTATGGCTACACCTTC. Translated: CASRRAPNYGYTF. Looking up the rest from reference TRBV2 and TRBJ1-2 gives the full variable domain: EPEVTQTPSHQVTQMGQEVILRCVPISNHLYFYWYRQILGQKVEFLVSFYNNEISEKSEIFDDQFSVERPDGSNFTLKIRSTKLEDSAMYFCASRRAPNYGYTFGSGTRLTVV.

The rearrangement uses TRBV7-8 and TRBJ1-1; maybe TRBD1 (6 bases). This CDR3 is built from 15 residues. Looked up from germline, CDR1 is SGHVS and CDR2 is FQNEAQ. The germline V and J ends were trimmed by 5 bases and 14 bases, with 27 bases remaining between them. CDR3 coding DNA: TGTGCCAGCAGCGCGAGAGCCAGGGGAGAATGGCAGTACTTCTTT. It codes for CASSARARGEWQYFF.

The chain joins TRBV7-2 to TRBJ1-2, with 7 bases aligning to TRBD1. Germline loops: CDR1 SGHTA, CDR2 FQGNSA. The CDR3 extends over 15 amino acids. V shed 3 bases and J 14 bases; nucleotides not matched to a gene: 18. CDR3 in DNA: TGTGCCAGCAGCTTCGGGTCACAGGGGACCTACGAGCAGACCTTC. Encoded protein: CASSFGSQGTYEQTF. Combining the CDR3 with reference TRBV7-2 and TRBJ1-2 gives the whole variable domain GAGVSQSPSNKVTEKGKDVELRCDPISGHTALYWYRQSLGQGLEFLIYFQGNSAPDKSGLPSDRFSAERTGGSVSTLTIQRTQQEDSAVYLCASSFGSQGTYEQTFGSGTRLTVV.

The chain combines TRBV5-4 with TRBJ2-7; TRBD1 might be the D (7 bases). V was cut by 1 base and J by 3 bases, with 14 bases left in between. This CDR3 region has 15 residues. The germline gives CDR1 SGHNT, CDR2 YYREEE (reference sequence). CDR3 sequence reads: CASSLKAGGLYEQYF. The CDR3 DNA is TGTGCCAGCAGCTTGAAGGCAGGGGGGCTCTACGAGCAGTACTTC.

This clonotype was counted a few times. The genes are TRBV7-9 and TRBJ2-3; 10 nucleotides line up with TRBD2. V gave up 2 bases and J gave up 0 bases; unmatched junction bases: 8. Germline CDR1 reads SEHNR; CDR2 reads FQNEAQ (reference sequence). The length of the CDR3 is 18 residues. The CDR3 nucleotides are TGTGCCAGCAGCTTACCAGCGGGGGGGAAGTCTAGCACAGATACGCAGTATTTT. This translates into CASSLPAGGKSSTDTQYF. Drawing the rest from reference TRBV7-9 and TRBJ2-3, the complete variable domain is DTGVSQNPRHKITKRGQNVTFRCDPISEHNRLYWYRQTLGQGPEFLTYFQNEAQLEKSRLLSDRFSAERPKGSFSTLEIQRTEQGDSAMYLCASSLPAGGKSSTDTQYFGPGTRLTVL.

V usage is TRBV24-1 and J usage is TRBJ1-5; D might be TRBD1 (5 bases). Trimming shortened V by 5 bases and J by 16 bases, and 20 bases separated the two germline ends. This CDR3 comprises 13 residues. Germline loops: CDR1 KGHDR, CDR2 SFDVKD. CDR3 loop: CATSADDTGTLHF. As DNA, the CDR3 is TGTGCCACCAGTGCCGACGACACCGGGACGCTACATTTT.

Notes on this clonotype: Since the CDR3 does not end with the conserved phenylalanine or tryptophan, this likely comes from a read error. It is unclear where the CDR3 begins or ends on the DNA, so no DNA is shown, and the CDR3 is as TCRdb lists it. The chain is built from TRBV7-3 and TRBJ1-5. The CDR3 length equals 13 residues, ends included. From germline, CDR1 is SGHTA and CDR2 FQGTGA. The CDR3 loop reads CASSPRSSEAQRE.